This TCR beta chain came from a study of T cell responses to AZD1222 COVID-19 vaccine. Study-wide background: Second-dose groups at about 4 or about 12 weeks were pooled. The study, taken as a whole, reports: Spike was spanned by vaccine-associated CD4 TCRs, which were dominant at 160-218 and 743-854. Spike-specific TCR breadth and depth were elevated following two AZD1222 doses. In the spike-specific TCR repertoire, nearly half reportedly target unmutated variant regions.

A word on this clone: The antigen is unknown.

Only in-frame clones appear in the TCRdb table, and some are missing; sequencing was by immunoSEQ multiplex PCR. Altogether over 100,000 clones are present, 90% being singletons, with the ten largest covering about 7%. Germline assignment: CDR1 MNHEY and CDR2 SVGAGI. CDR3 length: 14 residues. J was trimmed by 2 bases and V by 7 bases; bases with no gene match: 7. The source material was peripheral blood, sampled on day 0 of AZD1222 vaccination. V and J are TRBV6-5 and TRBJ1-1; 7 bases match TRBD1. This clonotype was obtained from an adult in good health. The CDR3 bases are TGTGCCAGCACCCGAGGGACAGTAAACACTGAAGCTTTCTTT. Protein product: CASTRGTVNTEAFF.